A selection of T cell receptor beta chains follows, all from one sample in a study of blood T cell repertoires in COVID-19. Produced via immunoSEQ multiplex PCR; TCRdb's table is partial and in-frame only. Of 70,000 to 80,000 clones listed, around 93% are singletons. The material sequenced was peripheral blood. These receptors were taken from a woman in her fifties or sixties with active COVID-19. CDR3s include the opening cysteine and the closing phenylalanine or tryptophan.

CASSLTRQGTHEQYF	TRBV7-2	TRBJ2-7
CASSWGDRAGQPQHF	TRBV5-1	TRBJ1-5
CASSFGTDNYEQYF	TRBV27	TRBJ2-7
CASSRPTMNTEAFF	TRBV6-5	TRBJ1-1
CASNLRRRDYGYTF	TRBV19	TRBJ1-2
CASSIREVIMNTEAFF	TRBV28	TRBJ1-1
CASSQESDRPGYTF	TRBV23-1	TRBJ1-2
CASSLWQLNTGQPQHF	TRBV6-6	TRBJ1-5
CASSPTGAEAFF	TRBV12-3/TRBV12-4	TRBJ1-1
CASSLGALDSPLHF	TRBV5-1	TRBJ1-6
CASSLVAGIDTIYF	TRBV5-6	TRBJ1-3
CASSTRGEAYQPQHF	TRBV27	TRBJ1-5
CASSLGAGGVDTQYF	TRBV27	TRBJ2-3
CATSAWTGDGGELFF	TRBV24-1	TRBJ2-2
CASSASGTYNEQFF	TRBV28	TRBJ2-1
CASSLRTGDTDTQYF	TRBV5-4	TRBJ2-3
CASSWWGGAESKNIQYF	TRBV28	TRBJ2-4
CASSLGREGASRYNEQFF	TRBV7-2	TRBJ2-1
CASSRTSGRAYPYEQYF	TRBV7-2	TRBJ2-7
CASSLQGAYEQYF	TRBV13	TRBJ2-7
CASSSPPGLANSGQYF	TRBV5-1	TRBJ2-7
CASSLAGQGVTFGYTF	TRBV7-2	TRBJ1-2
CASRREGRWTEAFF	TRBV11-2	TRBJ1-1
CASSRGQLTDTQYF	TRBV9	TRBJ2-3
CASTGRLSADTQYF	TRBV7-8	TRBJ2-3
CASSFRTSGRAATDTQYF	TRBV5-1	TRBJ2-3
CASSRILAGESDTQYF	TRBV6-6	TRBJ2-3
CASSIVRDSRGNQPQHF	TRBV19	TRBJ1-5
CASSLGTGKNSPLHF	TRBV5-1	TRBJ1-6
CASSLVSGTGGLGYTF	TRBV5-6	TRBJ1-2
CASSLGGGGQFF	TRBV7-9	TRBJ2-1
CASSSGTPGQGARYGGYTF	TRBV28	TRBJ1-2
CASSFYSGTASNQPQHF	TRBV19	TRBJ1-5
CASSLPGTAYGYTF	TRBV7-2	TRBJ1-2
CASSPPQAVLNTGELFF	TRBV18	TRBJ2-2
CASSAQGVGAQYF	TRBV19	TRBJ2-5
CASSLNLGTGGAGQPQHF	TRBV5-6	TRBJ1-5
CASRPPVIAGPYNEQFF	TRBV7-9	TRBJ2-1
CASSEIMGSFNQPQHF	TRBV6-1	TRBJ1-5
CASIRTLGDTQYF	TRBV10-2	TRBJ2-3
CATSPGTGTGLGANVLTF	TRBV19	TRBJ2-6
CATSRALAGVVEQFF	TRBV15	TRBJ2-1
CASSLAGVGVEQYF	TRBV27	TRBJ2-7
CSARVQNEQYF	TRBV20-1	TRBJ2-7
CAWTRKLRGVTNEKLFF	TRBV30	TRBJ1-4
CASSPALGGENTIYF	TRBV6-5	TRBJ1-3
CASSLVGQDRSPLHF	TRBV5-1	TRBJ1-6
CASSSRRGEGQDEQFF	TRBV11-3	TRBJ2-1
CSASIPVKAFF	TRBV20-1	TRBJ1-1
CASSDGQGRETQYF	TRBV5-1	TRBJ2-5
CATSRGRVQGQNYGYTF	TRBV15	TRBJ1-2
CASSWGTGAGTEAFF	TRBV5-1	TRBJ1-1
CASKAGRQETQYF	TRBV5-4	TRBJ2-5
CASSRGGTSGIPEQFF	TRBV4-1	TRBJ2-1